Sequencing of this T cell receptor beta chain was carried out in a study of tumour-infiltrating T cells in Burkitt lymphoma. Overall study: Patients covered every epidemiological subtype of Burkitt lymphoma. Overall and progression-free survival were predicted by productive clonality. Findings and limits, study-wide: Several public clonotypes were shared across many Burkitt lymphoma patients.

Turning to this clone: Its target is unknown.

Assay: immunoSEQ multiplex PCR; the TCRdb copy retains only in-frame clones and omits some. Of 1,500 to 1,800 clones listed, approximately 10% were seen once; the top ten hold about 14%. The sequence derives from a human donor with Burkitt lymphoma. The source material was tumor tissue.

CDR3 residues: CASSQTAVGNTGELFF. CDR3 nucleotide sequence: TGCGCCAGCAGCCAAACCGCGGTAGGGAACACCGGGGAGCTGTTTTTT. The chain combines TRBV5-1 with TRBJ2-2, with unresolved D. Deletions cut 4 bases from V and 1 base from J, with 14 bases between. The CDR3 is made up of 16 amino acids. Germline-derived CDR1 and CDR2 are SGHRS and YFSETQ.